The present entry profiles one T cell receptor (beta chain) with its context. The sample is drawn from a study of blood T cell repertoires in COVID-19. Background on the study: Material from acute and convalescent COVID-19 was sourced from the United States, Italy and Spain.

CDR3 length equals 15 residues. The V end was cut by 5 bases, the J end by 2 bases, with 10 bases between. From germline, CDR1 is LNHDA and CDR2 SQIVND (reference sequence). Study processing details: How many nucleated cells were present was estimated from reference gene primer amplification. The protocol was immunoSEQ multiplex PCR, while the TCRdb copy is restricted to in-frame clones and leaves out a portion. The D gene and trimming were derived from the DNA, and the V and J assignments and clone size from that table. The repertoire consists of around 290,000 clones, with approximately 86% occurring once and the leading ten covering roughly 13%.

The chain combines TRBV19 with TRBJ1-6; D possibly corresponds to TRBD1 (5 bases). Sequencing input: peripheral blood. This receptor was identified in a woman in her 70s with COVID-19, enrolled during active disease. The CDR3 DNA follows: TGTGCCAGTAGTCGAGGGGAGGCCTATAATTCACCCCTCCACTTT. It yields the protein CASSRGEAYNSPLHF.